These 21 T cell receptor beta chains were all obtained from the same sample, sequenced in a study of PD-1 blockade in classical Hodgkin lymphoma. Every patient was affected by relapse after autologous stem cell transplantation, while exposure to brentuximab vedotin was not uniform. CD4+ T cells were purified from thawed PBMCs by magnetic negative selection. Profiled with immunoSEQ multiplex PCR; TCRdb holds only in-frame clones, not every one. This sample has under 30,000 clones; less than 90% occur once, and the top ten carry roughly 2.2%. Here the sequenced sample was CD4+ T cells from blood, taken at baseline. The receptors were gathered from a human donor with classical Hodgkin lymphoma.

This rearrangement joins TRBV7-2 to TRBJ1-2; D not certain. Between the trimmed V and J ends, which lost 0 bases and 4 bases, there was a span of 9 bases. CDR3 length: 14 residues. Germline CDR1 and CDR2: SGHTA and FQGNSA. Here the CDR3 DNA reads TGTGCCAGCAGCTTAGCGAGGGAGACCTATGGCTACACCTTC. Encoded protein: CASSLARETYGYTF.

The chain employs TRBV6-1 and TRBJ1-5; D call uncertain. Germline loops: CDR1 MNHNS, CDR2 SASEGT. V dropped 2 bases and J dropped 2 bases, with 7 bases sitting between them. There are 14 residues in the CDR3. The CDR3, as DNA: TGTGCCAGCAGTGAAAGGGTGGGCAATCAGCCCCAGCATTTT. Amino acids: CASSERVGNQPQHF.

The CDR3 loop is CSVVPGHNGYTF. The CDR3 DNA sequence: TGCAGCGTAGTACCGGGACACAATGGCTACACCTTC. The chain combines TRBV29-1 with TRBJ1-2; tentatively, D is TRBD1 (6 bases). The ends were cut back, 6 bases at V and 6 bases at J, with 14 bases in the middle. Germline CDR1 SQVTM, CDR2 ANQGSEA. The length of the CDR3 is 12 residues.

The chain recombines TRBV29-1 with TRBJ2-3; 12 nucleotides line up with TRBD2. The trim removed 6 bases at V and 5 bases at J, leaving 12 bases unmatched. Germline CDR1 and CDR2: SQVTM and ANQGSEA. The CDR3 sequence is 16 residues long. The CDR3, as DNA: TGCAGCGTCCTTAGATTCGGACTAGCGGGACAAGATACGCAGTATTTT. Protein: CSVLRFGLAGQDTQYF.

Written as DNA, the CDR3 is TGCGCCAGCAGCTTAGGGACAGTAACTTCCACTGAAGCTTTCTTT. Protein sequence: CASSLGTVTSTEAFF. V gene TRBV5-1 combines with J gene TRBJ1-1; 7 nucleotides line up with TRBD1. Germline V gene lookup returns CDR1 SGHRS and CDR2 YFSETQ. This CDR3 is built from 15 residues. The J segment lost 4 bases and the V segment lost 2 bases, leaving 8 bases of the junction unmatched.

The V and J genes are TRBV6-1 and TRBJ2-1; D ambiguous. CDR3 size: 13 residues. Between the trimmed V and J ends, which lost 2 bases and 4 bases, there was a span of 6 bases. CDR1 is MNHNS, CDR2 SASEGT, per germline. The DNA of the CDR3 is TGTGCCAGCAGTGAATCTTGGTACAATGAGCAGTTCTTC. As protein: CASSESWYNEQFF.

The rearrangement joins TRBV5-1 to TRBJ1-2; D gene ambiguous. CDR3 length: 13 residues. Germline values: CDR1 SGHRS, CDR2 YFSETQ. Trimming left V 1 base short and J 4 bases short, with 8 bases between. CDR3 sequence reads: CASSLSQTYGYTF. The CDR3 bases are TGCGCCAGCAGCTTGTCACAGACCTATGGCTACACCTTC. Filled out from reference TRBV5-1 and TRBJ1-2, the complete variable domain reads KAGVTQTPRYLIKTRGQQVTLSCSPISGHRSVSWYQQTPGQGLQFLFEYFSETQRNKGNFPGRFSGRQFSNSRSEMNVSTLELGDSALYLCASSLSQTYGYTFGSGTRLTVV.

This clone was seen a few times. The V and J genes are TRBV7-9 and TRBJ1-2, with 8 bases fitting TRBD1. Unmatched junction bases numbered 9, after V lost 5 bases and J lost 7 bases. The CDR3 sequence is 14 residues long. CDR1 and CDR2 from the germline V gene are SEHNR and FQNEAQ (reference sequence). CDR3 loop: CASSRGQGARGYTF. The CDR3 DNA follows: TGTGCCAGCAGCCGAGGGCAGGGGGCGCGTGGCTACACCTTC. The complete variable domain, with remaining parts taken from reference TRBV7-9 and TRBJ1-2, reads DTGVSQNPRHKITKRGQNVTFRCDPISEHNRLYWYRQTLGQGPEFLTYFQNEAQLEKSRLLSDRFSAERPKGSFSTLEIQRTEQGDSAMYLCASSRGQGARGYTFGSGTRLTVV.

The rearrangement uses TRBV11-3 and TRBJ2-3; 8 bases agree with TRBD1. CDR1 and CDR2 (germline): SGHNT, YENEEA. CDR3 length: 14 residues. After removal of 6 bases from V and 1 base from J, the junction contained 3 bases not matched to a gene. CDR3 DNA: TGTGCCAGCAGTCCGGACAGGGGCACAGATACGCAGTATTTT. This sequence encodes CASSPDRGTDTQYF.

J is TRBJ2-1 and V is TRBV5-1; the D is unclear. The CDR3 has 12 residues. Germline-derived CDR1 and CDR2 are SGHRS and YFSETQ. V lost 10 bases to trimming and J lost 5 bases, with 13 bases between them. CDR3 nucleotides: TGCGCCTGCCGGGTCCAAGACAATGAGCAGTTCTTC. This codes for CACRVQDNEQFF.

The rearrangement joins TRBV5-4 to TRBJ2-2; tentative D call: TRBD2 (5 bases). Germline V gene sequence: CDR1 SGHNT, CDR2 YYREEE (reference sequence). V lost 4 bases and J 3 bases, leaving 16 bases between the germline ends. The CDR3 is made up of 16 amino acids. Here the CDR3 DNA reads TGTGCCAGCAGCCGGACTTCCCTGATGGACACCGGGGAGCTGTTTTTT. It specifies CASSRTSLMDTGELFF.

This rearrangement joins TRBV11-2 to TRBJ1-3; D is perhaps TRBD1 (5 bases). Germline V gene sequence: CDR1 SGHAT, CDR2 FQNNGV. Trimming cost V 5 bases and J 0 bases, with 14 bases left between them. CDR3 length equals 16 residues. CDR3 amino acids: CASSRGRNRSGNTIYF. CDR3 DNA: TGTGCCAGCAGCCGGGGACGGAATCGCTCTGGAAACACCATATATTTT.

To note about this clone: The junction does not match germline at one end; this may be a read error. The rearrangement uses TRBV7-7 and TRBJ2-5, with D possibly being TRBD2 (6 bases). Germline V gene data show CDR1 as SSHAT and CDR2 as FNYEAQ (reference sequence). The CDR3 contains 14 residues. As DNA, the CDR3 is TGTGCTAGCAGGCCGGGACTTAACCAAGAGACCCAGTACTTC. It is translated as CASRPGLNQETQYF.

The genes are TRBV18 and TRBJ1-5, with D uncertain. With 4 bases removed from V and 5 bases from J, the gap between germline ends came to 9 bases. Germline V lookup: CDR1 KGHSH, CDR2 LQKENI. The CDR3 consists of 13 residues. Here the CDR3 DNA reads TGTGCCAGCTCACGGGTAGAGGATCAGCCCCAGCATTTT. Its translation is CASSRVEDQPQHF.

This clone was found a few times. The chain links TRBV5-4 to TRBJ2-6; D gene ambiguous. Between the trimmed V and J ends, which lost 4 bases and 2 bases, there was a span of 10 bases. Germline values: CDR1 SGHNT, CDR2 YYREEE (reference sequence). The CDR3 is 15 amino acids. CDR3 loop: CASSQYSTGANVLTF. The CDR3 bases are TGTGCCAGCAGCCAGTACTCTACTGGGGCCAACGTCCTGACTTTC.

The chain joins TRBV27 to TRBJ1-2; D is unclear. Looked up from germline, CDR1 is MNHEY and CDR2 is SMNVEV (reference sequence). This CDR3 has 16 residues. Trimming cost V 6 bases and J 0 bases, with 17 bases left between them. The chain's CDR3 is CASSHGIHGANYGYTF. Written as DNA, the CDR3 is TGTGCCAGCAGCCACGGGATTCACGGAGCTAACTATGGCTACACCTTC.

The V gene is TRBV19, the J gene TRBJ2-2; D gene unclear. Germline CDR1 is LNHDA and CDR2 is SQIVND (reference sequence). V dropped 7 bases and J dropped 0 bases, with 9 bases sitting between them. This CDR3 contains 14 residues. CDR3 amino acids: CASIGPTNTGELFF. For the CDR3, the DNA is TGTGCCAGTATCGGGCCTACGAACACCGGGGAGCTGTTTTTT.

The rearrangement joins TRBV6-1 to TRBJ1-1, with 10 nucleotides matching TRBD1. Trimming took 6 bases from V and 6 from J; bases not matched to a gene: 4. The CDR3 totals 13 residues. Germline V gene sequence: CDR1 MNHNS, CDR2 SASEGT. The CDR3 is CASRVTGGPEAFF. CDR3 sequence (DNA): TGTGCCAGCAGGGTGACAGGGGGCCCTGAAGCTTTCTTT.

This clone was seen only once. The rearrangement links TRBV7-6 to TRBJ2-7, with 8 bases that match TRBD1. This CDR3 spans 16 amino acids. With V trimmed by 0 bases and J by 6 bases, 10 bases remained unmatched. Germline lookup yields CDR1 SGHVS and CDR2 FNYEAQ. The CDR3 protein is CASSLATGGRGSEQYF. CDR3 in DNA: TGTGCCAGCAGCTTAGCCACAGGGGGAAGAGGTTCCGAGCAGTACTTC.

The V and J genes are TRBV18 and TRBJ2-1; TRBD2 is a possible D gene (6 bases). V was cut by 2 bases and J by 6 bases, with 20 bases left in between. The CDR3 spans 17 residues. Germline CDR1 and CDR2: KGHSH and LQKENI. CDR3 loop: CASSPYLAKKGSNEQFF. The CDR3 bases are TGTGCCAGCTCACCATATCTAGCGAAAAAAGGAAGCAATGAGCAGTTCTTC.

The chain carries TRBV7-2 and TRBJ2-7; TRBD2 matches at 10 bases. Losses at the gene ends were 4 bases for V and 5 bases for J; bases not matched to a gene: 8. Germline V gene data show CDR1 as SGHTA and CDR2 as FQGNSA. The CDR3 sequence is 15 residues long. CDR3 sequence (DNA): TGTGCCAGCAGCTCCCAAGCGGGAGGGCCCCACGAGCAGTACTTC. Protein sequence: CASSSQAGGPHEQYF.